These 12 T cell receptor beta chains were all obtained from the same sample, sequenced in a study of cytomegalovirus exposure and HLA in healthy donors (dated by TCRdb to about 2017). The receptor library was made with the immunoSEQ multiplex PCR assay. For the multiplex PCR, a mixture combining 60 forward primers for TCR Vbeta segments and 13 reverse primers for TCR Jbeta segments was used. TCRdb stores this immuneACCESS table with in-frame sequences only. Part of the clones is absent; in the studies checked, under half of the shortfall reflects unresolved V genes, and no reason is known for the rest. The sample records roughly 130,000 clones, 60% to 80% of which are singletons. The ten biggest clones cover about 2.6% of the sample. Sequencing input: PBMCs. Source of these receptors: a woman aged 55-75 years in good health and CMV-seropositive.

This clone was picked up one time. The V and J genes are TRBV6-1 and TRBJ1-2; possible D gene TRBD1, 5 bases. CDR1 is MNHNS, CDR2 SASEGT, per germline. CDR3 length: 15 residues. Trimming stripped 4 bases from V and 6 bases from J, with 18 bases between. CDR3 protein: CASSAWEAGKNGYTF. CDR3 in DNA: TGTGCCAGCAGTGCCTGGGAGGCAGGGAAGAATGGCTACACCTTC.

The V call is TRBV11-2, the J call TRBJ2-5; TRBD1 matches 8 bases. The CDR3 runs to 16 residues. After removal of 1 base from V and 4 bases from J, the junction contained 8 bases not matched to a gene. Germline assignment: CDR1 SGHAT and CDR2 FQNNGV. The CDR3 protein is CASSLGDRGVVETQYF. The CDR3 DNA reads TGTGCCAGCAGCTTAGGCGACAGGGGCGTTGTAGAGACCCAGTACTTC.

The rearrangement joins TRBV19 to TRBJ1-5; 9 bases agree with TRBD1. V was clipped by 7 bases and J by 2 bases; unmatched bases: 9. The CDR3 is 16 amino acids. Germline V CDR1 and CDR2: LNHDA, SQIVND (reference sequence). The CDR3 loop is CASTIQRTGGNQPQHF. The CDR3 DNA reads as TGTGCCAGTACCATTCAACGGACAGGGGGCAATCAGCCCCAGCATTTT.

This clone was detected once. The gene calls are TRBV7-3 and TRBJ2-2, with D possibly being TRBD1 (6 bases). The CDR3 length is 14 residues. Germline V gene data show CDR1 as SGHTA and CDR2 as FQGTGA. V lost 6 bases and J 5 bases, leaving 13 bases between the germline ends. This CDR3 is CASSSTGGTGELFF. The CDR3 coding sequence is TGTGCCAGCAGTTCGACAGGAGGTACCGGGGAGCTGTTTTTT.

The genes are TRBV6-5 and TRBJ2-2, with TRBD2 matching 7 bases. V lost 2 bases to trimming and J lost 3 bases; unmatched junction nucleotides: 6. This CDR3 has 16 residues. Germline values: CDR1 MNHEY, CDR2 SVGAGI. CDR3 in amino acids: CASSYGGGLYTGELFF. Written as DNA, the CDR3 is TGTGCCAGCAGTTACGGGGGGGGTTTGTACACCGGGGAGCTGTTTTTT.

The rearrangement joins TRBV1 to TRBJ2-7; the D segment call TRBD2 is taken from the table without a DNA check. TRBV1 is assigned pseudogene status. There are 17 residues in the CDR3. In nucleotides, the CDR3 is TGCACCAGCAGCCCCGGGGGGAATCAAACAGGATTTTACGAGCAGTACTTC. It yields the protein CTSSPGGNQTGFYEQYF.

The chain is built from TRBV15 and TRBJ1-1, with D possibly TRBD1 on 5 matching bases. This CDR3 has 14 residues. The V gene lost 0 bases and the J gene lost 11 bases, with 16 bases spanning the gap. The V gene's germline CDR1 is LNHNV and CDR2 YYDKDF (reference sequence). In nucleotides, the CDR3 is TGTGCCACCAGCAGAGATTCGGCAGGGATGATGGCTTTCTTT. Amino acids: CATSRDSAGMMAFF.

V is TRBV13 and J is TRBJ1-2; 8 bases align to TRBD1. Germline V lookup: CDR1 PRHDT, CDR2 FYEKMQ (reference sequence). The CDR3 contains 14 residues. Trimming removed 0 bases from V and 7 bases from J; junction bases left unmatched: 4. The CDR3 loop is CASSLGTGAFGYTF. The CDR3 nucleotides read TGTGCCAGCAGCTTAGGGACAGGGGCTTTTGGCTACACCTTC.

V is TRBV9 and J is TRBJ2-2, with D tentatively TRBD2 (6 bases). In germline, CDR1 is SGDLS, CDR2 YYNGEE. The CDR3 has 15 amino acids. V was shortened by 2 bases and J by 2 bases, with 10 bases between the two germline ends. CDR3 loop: CASSVGTVNTGELFF. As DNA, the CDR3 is TGTGCCAGCAGCGTTGGGACTGTAAACACCGGGGAGCTGTTTTTT.

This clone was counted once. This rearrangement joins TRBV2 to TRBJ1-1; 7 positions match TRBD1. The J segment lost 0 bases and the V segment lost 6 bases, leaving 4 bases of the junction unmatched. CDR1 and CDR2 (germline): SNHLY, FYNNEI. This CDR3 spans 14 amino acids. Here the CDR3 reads CASRIQGLNTEAFF. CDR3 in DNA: TGTGCCAGCAGAATACAGGGGCTGAACACTGAAGCTTTCTTT.

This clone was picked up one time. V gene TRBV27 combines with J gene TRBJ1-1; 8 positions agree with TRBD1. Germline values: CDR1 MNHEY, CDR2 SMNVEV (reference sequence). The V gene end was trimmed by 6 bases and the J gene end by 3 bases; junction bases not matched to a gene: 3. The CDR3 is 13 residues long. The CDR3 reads CASSGQGDTEAFF. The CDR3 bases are TGTGCCAGCAGCGGACAGGGCGACACTGAAGCTTTCTTT.

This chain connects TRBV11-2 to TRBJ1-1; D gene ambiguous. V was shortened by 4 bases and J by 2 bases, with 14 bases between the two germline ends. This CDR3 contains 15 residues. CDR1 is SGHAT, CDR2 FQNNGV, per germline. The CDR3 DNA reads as TGTGCCAGCAGCTCCAGGAATGGGAGTAACACTGAAGCTTTCTTT. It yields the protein CASSSRNGSNTEAFF.